Listed here is a single T cell receptor beta chain. Its antigen is still unknown. The input lacks base qualities; no much larger clone sits a single base away. This entry comes from a study of blood T cell repertoires in COVID-19 (dated by TCRdb to the early 2020s). A note on the overall study: Samples covering the acute and convalescent phases of COVID-19 were provided by collaborators in the United States, Italy and Spain. The material from the prospective study consisted of cDNA or gDNA derived from T cells, B-cell-depleted T cells, or PBMCs. Deeply sampled blood TCRbeta repertoires from subjects exposed to, actively infected with, or recovered from COVID-19 were included in the dataset. A freely available public database, intended as a resource for researchers studying the immune response to SARS-CoV-2, is where the repertoires were released. Samples came from the ongoing ImmuneRACE study (first 160 participants) plus 1,254 subjects from 6 global collaborators. A de-identified subject ID, COVID-19 status, age in years and sex were almost always included in the sample metadata. HLA class I and class II types, where available, came from metadata supplied by the sample provider rather than from assay-based typing. General study outcomes and caveats: Clinical and demographic metadata were provided uncurated, with the amount varying by source and participant.

Each collaborating institution followed its own protocols to collect whole blood in K2EDTA tubes. For TCRbeta analysis, collaborators shipped samples as frozen whole blood, isolated PBMCs, or DNA extracted from either of those sample types. The immunoSEQ Assay, a bias-controlled multiplex PCR, was used to amplify TCRbeta CDR3 regions from genomic DNA. The source study handled its data this way. The number of nucleated cells in each sample was estimated by amplification of reference gene primers within the assay. Sequence reads were collapsed and filtered to measure the absolute abundance of every unique TCRbeta CDR3 rearrangement. For each sample, productive Simpson clonality was calculated by taking the square root of Simpson's diversity index across productive rearrangements. TCRdb limited this immuneACCESS table to in-frame rearrangements with V and J called. A share of clones is missing; checked studies link under half to unresolved V genes, and the rest is unexplained. That table supplies the V and J calls and clone size; D and trimming were determined from the DNA. The table for this sample lists roughly 100,000 clones; more than 75% of them were counted only once. The ten biggest clones cover approximately 20% of the sample.

This TCR was sampled from an elderly man with acute or convalescent COVID-19. The sample was peripheral blood.

In nucleotide form, the sequence is TGCGCCAGCAGCCTGACGGGGGGGACAGTCTCCTACGAGCAGTACTTC. The translation is CASSLTGGTVSYEQYF. The chain uses TRBV5-1 and TRBJ2-7; tentative D gene TRBD2, with 8 bases matching. Taken from cysteine to phenylalanine, the CDR3 has 16 residues. This entry keeps only the CDR3 DNA: 48 bases, framed from base 1. The germline V gene encodes CDR1 SGHRS and CDR2 YFSETQ. Between the V and J ends, shortened by 4 bases and 0 bases respectively, the junction contains 17 bases.